Presented here are 17 T cell receptor beta chains from one specimen sequenced in a study of shared clonotypes between healthy human individuals. Sequenced by immunoSEQ multiplex PCR; TCRdb stores in-frame clones only, minus some. The data hold about 700,000 clones, with around two thirds observed a single time. The material sequenced was memory CD4+ T cells sorted from blood. As for subset: CD45RA-negative fraction. All receptors derive from a woman aged 25 to 39 in good health.

The genes are TRBV4-1 and TRBJ2-5; 10 bases align to TRBD1. Gene TRBJ2-7 matches the end of the DNA better, so the J call may be wrong. This CDR3 has 17 amino acids. In germline, CDR1 is MGHRA, CDR2 YSYEKL. The CDR3 here is CASSQTAARDRGYEQYF. In DNA form, the CDR3 reads TGCGCCAGCAGCCAAACAGCTGCTAGGGACAGGGGCTACGAGCAGTACTTC.

The chain combines TRBV25-1 with TRBJ2-2, with no clear D. V was clipped by 4 bases and J by 1 base, with 7 bases between them. CDR1 and CDR2 from the germline V gene are MGHDK and SYGVNS. This CDR3 has 14 residues. CDR3 region: CASSGTQNTGELFF. The CDR3 DNA sequence: TGTGCCAGCAGTGGGACCCAGAACACCGGGGAGCTGTTTTTT.

The table lists this clone with a few counts. The V and J genes are TRBV5-1 and TRBJ2-1; a possible D gene is TRBD1 (7 bases). V lost 3 bases and J 0 bases, leaving 10 bases between the germline ends. Per the germline V gene, CDR1 is SGHRS and CDR2 is YFSETQ. The CDR3 spans 15 residues. CDR3 bases: TGCGCCAGCAGCTACCAGGGGGGCTCCTACAATGAGCAGTTCTTC. Amino acids: CASSYQGGSYNEQFF.

The table lists this clone with a count of one. This CDR3 is CSVIPAGANVLTF. Written as DNA, the CDR3 is TGCAGCGTTATCCCCGCTGGGGCCAACGTCCTGACTTTC. The V call is TRBV29-1, the J call TRBJ2-6; D call uncertain. There are 13 residues in the CDR3. V shed 5 bases and J shed 2 bases, with 7 bases lying between them. Germline loops: CDR1 SQVTM, CDR2 ANQGSEA.

The CDR3 nucleotides are TGCAGTGCTGGTCCGCGGGAGCAGTACTTC. Protein sequence: CSAGPREQYF. J is TRBJ2-7 and V is TRBV20-1; D gene uncertain. V was clipped by 5 bases and J by 7 bases, with 9 bases between them. The germline V gene has CDR1 DFQATT and CDR2 SNEGSKA (reference sequence). The CDR3 is made up of 10 amino acids.

This clone turned up a few times. The V and J genes are TRBV27 and TRBJ2-2; 11 bases match TRBD2. Losses at the gene ends were 4 bases for V and 4 bases for J; bases not matched to a gene: 8. The CDR3 covers 17 residues. Germline V gives CDR1 MNHEY, CDR2 SMNVEV (reference sequence). The CDR3 is CASSSTGTSGLTGELFF. In DNA form, the CDR3 reads TGTGCCAGCAGTTCGACCGGGACTAGCGGTCTCACCGGGGAGCTGTTTTTT.

The chain uses TRBV12-5 and TRBJ2-1; TRBD2 matches at 14 bases. Germline CDR1 reads LGHNT; CDR2 reads FRNRAP. This CDR3 comprises 20 residues. V gave up 0 bases and J gave up 1 base; unmatched junction bases: 8. The CDR3, as DNA: TGTGCTAGTGGTTTGGTAGTCGCTGGACTAGCGGGAGGATCCTACAATGAGCAGTTCTTC. Protein product: CASGLVVAGLAGGSYNEQFF.

The V gene is TRBV28, the J gene TRBJ2-5; D is uncertain. The DNA end is a closer match to TRBJ2-7, so the J assignment may be wrong. Germline V gene lookup returns CDR1 MDHEN and CDR2 SYDVKM. The length of the CDR3 is 12 residues. For the CDR3, the DNA is TGTGCCAGCAGTATACTTACTGGCGAGCAGTACTTC. Amino acid sequence: CASSILTGEQYF.

V and J are TRBV5-1 and TRBJ2-3; D might be TRBD2 (7 bases). The CDR3 extends over 14 amino acids. Trimming shortened V by 4 bases and J by 2 bases, and 11 bases separated the two germline ends. From germline, CDR1 is SGHRS and CDR2 YFSETQ. The CDR3 loop reads CASSTGTTTDTQYF. The CDR3 coding sequence is TGCGCCAGCAGCACAGGGACTACCACAGATACGCAGTATTTT.

V usage is TRBV6-1 and J usage is TRBJ2-3; D might be TRBD1 (6 bases). The ends were cut back, 6 bases at V and 4 bases at J, with 8 bases in the middle. Germline loops: CDR1 MNHNS, CDR2 SASEGT. CDR3 length: 12 amino acids. CDR3 sequence reads: CASSRQADTQYF. In DNA, the CDR3 is TGTGCCAGCAGCCGACAGGCAGATACGCAGTATTTT.

Worth noting for this clone: The sample carries other DNA sequences with the same CDR3. The chain has TRBV5-1 and TRBJ2-7; weak D call: TRBD2 (5 bases). Trimming took off 5 bases at V and 3 bases at J, with 9 bases between the two ends. CDR1 is SGHRS, CDR2 YFSETQ, per germline. This CDR3 is built from 12 residues. CDR3 loop: CASRGEGYEQYF. The CDR3 region has the DNA TGCGCCAGCAGGGGAGAGGGCTACGAGCAGTACTTC.

This sequence joins TRBV19 and TRBJ2-5; 11 nucleotides align to TRBD2. In germline, CDR1 is LNHDA, CDR2 SQIVND (reference sequence). This CDR3 comprises 15 residues. Trimming took 6 bases from V and 5 from J; bases not matched to a gene: 8. For the CDR3, the DNA is TGTGCCAGTAGGATTAGCGGGAGGGCGCGGGAGACCCAGTACTTC. It is translated as CASRISGRARETQYF.

This chain connects TRBV18 to TRBJ1-5, with D tentatively TRBD1 (6 bases). The V gene lost 6 bases and the J gene lost 3 bases, with 12 bases spanning the gap. The V gene's germline CDR1 is KGHSH and CDR2 LQKENI. The CDR3 extends over 14 amino acids. The CDR3 DNA reads TGTGCCAGCTCCCAACAGGGAAACAATCAGCCCCAGCATTTT. Translation: CASSQQGNNQPQHF.

This chain joins TRBV6-1 and TRBJ2-2, with 7 bases that match TRBD2. J was trimmed by 2 bases and V by 4 bases; bases with no gene match: 4. CDR1 and CDR2 (germline): MNHNS, SASEGT. This CDR3 has 15 residues. The CDR3 DNA follows: TGTGCCAGCAGTGGGCTAGCGGTAAACACCGGGGAGCTGTTTTTT. Protein product: CASSGLAVNTGELFF.

V and J are TRBV28 and TRBJ2-7; either TRBD1 or TRBD2 may supply D (5 bases each). Germline V CDR1 and CDR2: MDHEN, SYDVKM. Trimming stripped 6 bases from V and 3 bases from J, with 12 bases between. The CDR3 spans 13 residues. The DNA for the CDR3 is TGTGCCAGCAGACGAGAGGGGCACTACGAGCAGTACTTC. It translates to CASRREGHYEQYF.

Here the CDR3 DNA reads TGTGCCAGCAGCTTAGGTCGCGGGAGGGGATTTAGCACAGATACGCAGTATTTT. Amino acid sequence: CASSLGRGRGFSTDTQYF. This sequence joins TRBV7-2 and TRBJ2-3, with 9 bases identical to TRBD2. CDR3 length: 18 amino acids. V was pared by 1 base and J by 0 bases, with 8 bases of the junction left unmatched. Germline-derived CDR1 and CDR2 are SGHTA and FQGNSA.

The V gene is TRBV11-2, the J gene TRBJ1-1; D ambiguous. Germline V gene data show CDR1 as SGHAT and CDR2 as FQNNGV. CDR3 size: 12 residues. V lost 3 bases, J lost 3 bases, and 5 bases lay in between. CDR3 region: CASSFRYTEAFF. The CDR3 bases are TGTGCCAGCAGCTTCCGGTACACTGAAGCTTTCTTT.